This T cell receptor beta chain came from a study of T cell responses to AZD1222 COVID-19 vaccine. General study points: Baseline testing showed seropositivity in only a handful of AZD1222 recipients. Donors were mostly white British, more females; clonal diversity possibly underestimated. Repertoire sampling occurred only after the peak T cell response.

The V gene lost 7 bases and the J gene lost 8 bases, with 11 bases spanning the gap. Germline V gene sequence: CDR1 DFQATT, CDR2 SNEGSKA (reference sequence). This CDR3 comprises 10 residues. Method: immunoSEQ multiplex PCR; TCRdb's copy keeps in-frame clones and lacks some. The table has over 110,000 clones, more than 90% seen once; the top ten hold around 1.8%. As for this clone: Its antigen remains unidentified.

Source: peripheral blood, taken on day 0 of AZD1222 vaccination. The sequence was obtained from an adult in good health. This chain connects TRBV20-1 to TRBJ1-2; D possibly corresponds to TRBD1 (5 bases). The CDR3 DNA reads as TGCAGTGTGGGGCGTTGGGGCTACACCTTC. It translates to CSVGRWGYTF.